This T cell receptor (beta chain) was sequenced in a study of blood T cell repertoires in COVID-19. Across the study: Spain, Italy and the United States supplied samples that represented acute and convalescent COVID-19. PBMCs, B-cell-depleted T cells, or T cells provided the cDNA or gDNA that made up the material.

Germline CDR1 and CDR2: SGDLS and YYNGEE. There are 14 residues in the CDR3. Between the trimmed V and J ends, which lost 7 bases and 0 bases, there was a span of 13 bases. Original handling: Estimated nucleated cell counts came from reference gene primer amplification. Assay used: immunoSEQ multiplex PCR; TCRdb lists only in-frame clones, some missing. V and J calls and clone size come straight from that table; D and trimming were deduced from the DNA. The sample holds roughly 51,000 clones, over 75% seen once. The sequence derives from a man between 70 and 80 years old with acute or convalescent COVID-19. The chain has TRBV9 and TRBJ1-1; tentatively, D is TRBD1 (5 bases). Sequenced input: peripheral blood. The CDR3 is CASGYETVNTEAFF. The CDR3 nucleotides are TGTGCCAGCGGGTACGAGACAGTGAACACTGAAGCTTTCTTT.